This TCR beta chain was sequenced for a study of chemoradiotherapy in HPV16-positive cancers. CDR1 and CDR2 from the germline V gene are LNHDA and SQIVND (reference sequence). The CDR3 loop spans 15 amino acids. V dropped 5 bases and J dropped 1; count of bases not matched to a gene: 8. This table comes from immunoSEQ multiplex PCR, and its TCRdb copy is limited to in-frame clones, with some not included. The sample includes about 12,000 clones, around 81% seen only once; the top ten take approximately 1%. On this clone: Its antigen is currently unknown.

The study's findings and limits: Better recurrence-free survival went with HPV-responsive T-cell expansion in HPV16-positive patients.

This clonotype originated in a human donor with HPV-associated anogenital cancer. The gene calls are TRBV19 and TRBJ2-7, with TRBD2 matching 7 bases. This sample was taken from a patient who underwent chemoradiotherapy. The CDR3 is CASSPRGAGSYEQYF. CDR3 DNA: TGTGCCAGTAGTCCCCGGGGAGCGGGGTCCTACGAGCAGTACTTC.